This TCR beta chain was observed in a study of blood T cell repertoires in COVID-19. Authors' analysis steps: How many nucleated cells were present was estimated from reference gene primer amplification. The method was immunoSEQ multiplex PCR; TCRdb's version includes in-frame clones alone and lacks a portion of them. That table is the source of V, J and clone size, and D and trimming were worked out from the DNA. The sample shows around 330,000 clones, around 85% of them seen only once. A COVID-19 case had been met by exposed participants during the 2 weeks before study entry. V was clipped by 3 bases and J by 3 bases, with 11 bases between them. Germline assignment: CDR1 MNHEY and CDR2 SVGEGT. This CDR3 is built from 14 residues.

The sample comprised PBMCs or T cells enriched from blood (not recorded which). This clonotype originated in a woman in her 30s who had been exposed to COVID-19. The chain carries TRBV6-2 or TRBV6-3 and TRBJ1-2, with D possibly matching TRBD1 (5 bases). In DNA form, the CDR3 reads TGTGCCAGCAGTTATAGCAGGGTTGACTATGGCTACACCTTC. It specifies CASSYSRVDYGYTF.